This paragraph covers one T cell receptor (beta chain) sequence. Which antigen it targets is not known. No much larger clone is present one base from it, and per-base qualities are unavailable. The record originates from a study of identical twins (TCRdb year 2016). About the full investigation: TCR alpha and beta repertoires from monozygotic twins, unrelated adults of various ages and cord blood were deep-sequenced to test whether fetal clonotypes persist. To rule out contamination, replicate twin experiments were performed at different times with different library preparation protocols. Findings and caveats that apply to the study as a whole: In monozygotic twins, recombination models systematically underestimated out-of-frame TCR alpha sharing, but the models matched the sharing seen between unrelated individuals. Conclusions relied on cross-sectional statistical analysis, since the same donors could not be followed over many years. Zero-insertion analyses could be partly confounded by invariant T cells such as MAIT and iNKT, though diverse VJ usage argued against such confounding for most clonotypes. Compared with coincidental sharing between unrelated individuals, out-of-frame TCR alpha sequences shared between twins had an excess of sequences with low generation probability. In beta out-of-frame sequences, excess twin sharing was weaker, because having fewer shared sequences lowered the signal-to-noise ratio. Abundant cord blood beta clonotypes had fewer insertions, young adult naive repertoires showed a similar but weaker trend, and memory repertoires showed no such trend.

V is trimmed back by 2 bases and J by 7 bases, and the junction contains 3 bases that no gene match accounts for. The CDR3 goes from the cysteine to the phenylalanine over 15 residues. This entry keeps only the CDR3 DNA: 45 bases, framed from base 1. CDR1 and CDR2 (LNHDA, SQIVND) derive from the germline V gene (reference sequence). All donors were healthy Caucasians. Using Miltenyi CD45RO+ enrichment and human naive T-cell isolation kits, memory (CD45RO+) and naive T cells were isolated from PBMC. The library was built by means of 5' RACE. Sequencing took place on an Illumina HiSeq 2000. A universal primer binding site was introduced by template switching, and a unique molecular identifier was present in the final cDNA, enabling accurate counting of TCR cDNA molecules. Specific primers in the conserved constant-segment region were used to synthesize first-strand cDNA for the TCR alpha and beta chains. To control for contamination, every cDNA library carried two barcodes: a SMART-Mk sample barcode plus Illumina barcodes. TruSeq adapter sequences, together with Illumina sample barcodes, were added in two successive PCR steps. The Illumina HiSeq platform was used with custom primers to sequence TCR alpha and beta cDNA libraries. Processing in the source paper ran as follows. MiGEC processed the raw reads to extract unique molecular identifiers, while MiXCR was used to determine the CDR3 positions. Recombination models were inferred per individual with the repgenHMM and IGoR tools using an EM algorithm. Shared clonotype analysis was performed with the tcR package in R, normalizing sharing by the product of cloneset sizes. Out-of-frame nonproductive sequences were analyzed to study raw recombination free of thymic and clonal selection effects. TCRdb trimmed public reads at Q25 via fastp, called clones via MiXCR and kept in-frame beta chains. Rows merge per CDR3 protein into single entries with the most common DNA and genes. TCRdb, not the original authors, processed these V and J calls. Within this sample are roughly 260,000 distinct CDR3 sequences, with about an eighth of them counted one time only. The ten largest clones add up to about 9% of the sample.

The sample consisted of memory (CD45RO+) T cells sorted from blood. In the paper's terms, the cell subset or site label means: CD45RO+ enriched T cells. Rearrangement joined TRBV19 to TRBJ2-1, and TRBD2 aligns with 12 junction nucleotides. This receptor was identified in a woman younger than 35 in good health. The CDR3 protein is CASSILTSGGNEQFF. The DNA sequence reads TGTGCCAGTAGTATATTAACTAGCGGGGGGAATGAGCAGTTCTTC.